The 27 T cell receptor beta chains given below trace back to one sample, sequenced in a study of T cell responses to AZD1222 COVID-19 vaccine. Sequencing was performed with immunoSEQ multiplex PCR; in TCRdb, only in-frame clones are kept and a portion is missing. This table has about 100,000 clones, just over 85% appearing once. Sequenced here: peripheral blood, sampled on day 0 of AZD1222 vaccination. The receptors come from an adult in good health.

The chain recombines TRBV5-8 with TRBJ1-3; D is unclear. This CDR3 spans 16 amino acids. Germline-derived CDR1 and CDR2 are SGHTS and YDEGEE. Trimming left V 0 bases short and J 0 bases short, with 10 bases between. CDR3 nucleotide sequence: TGTGCCAGCAGCTTGGAGGGAGTGGGCTCTGGAAACACCATATATTTT. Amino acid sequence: CASSLEGVGSGNTIYF.

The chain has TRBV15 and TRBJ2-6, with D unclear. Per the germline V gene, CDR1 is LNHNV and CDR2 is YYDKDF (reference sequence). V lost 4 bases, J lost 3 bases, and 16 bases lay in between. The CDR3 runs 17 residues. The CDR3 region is CATSIPRTLGGANVLTF. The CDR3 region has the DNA TGTGCCACCAGCATTCCAAGGACGCTTGGTGGGGCCAACGTCCTGACTTTC.

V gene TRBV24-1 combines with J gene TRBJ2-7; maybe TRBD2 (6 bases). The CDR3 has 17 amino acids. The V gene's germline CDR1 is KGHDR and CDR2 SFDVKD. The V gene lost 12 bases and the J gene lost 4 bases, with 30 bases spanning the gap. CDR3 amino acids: CAPFNILRDLLGYEQYF. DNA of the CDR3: TGTGCCCCCTTCAATATTTTGCGGGACCTCCTCGGGTACGAGCAGTACTTC.

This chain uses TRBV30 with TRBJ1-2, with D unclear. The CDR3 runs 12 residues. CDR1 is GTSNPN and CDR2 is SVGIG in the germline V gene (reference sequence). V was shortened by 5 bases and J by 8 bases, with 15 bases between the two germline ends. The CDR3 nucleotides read TGTGCCTGGTTGGTCCTTACGGGAGGCTACACCTTC. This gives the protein CAWLVLTGGYTF.

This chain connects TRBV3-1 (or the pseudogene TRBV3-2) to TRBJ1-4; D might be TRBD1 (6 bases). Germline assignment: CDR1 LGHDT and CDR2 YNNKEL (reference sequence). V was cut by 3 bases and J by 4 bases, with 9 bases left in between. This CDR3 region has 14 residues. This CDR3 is CASSQRTDNEKLFF. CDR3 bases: TGTGCCAGCAGCCAGAGGACAGATAATGAAAAACTGTTTTTT.

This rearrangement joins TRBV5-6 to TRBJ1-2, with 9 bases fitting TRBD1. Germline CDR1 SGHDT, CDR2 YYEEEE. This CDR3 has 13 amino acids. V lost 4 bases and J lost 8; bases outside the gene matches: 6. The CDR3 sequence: CASSMGTGPGYTF. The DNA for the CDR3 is TGTGCCAGCAGCATGGGGACAGGGCCCGGCTACACCTTC.

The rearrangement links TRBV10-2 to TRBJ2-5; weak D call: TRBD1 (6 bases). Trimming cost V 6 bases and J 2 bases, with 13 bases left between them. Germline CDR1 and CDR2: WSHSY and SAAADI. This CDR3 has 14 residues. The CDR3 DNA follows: TGCGCCAGCAGCGAAAACAGGGTACAAGAGACCCAGTACTTC. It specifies CASSENRVQETQYF.

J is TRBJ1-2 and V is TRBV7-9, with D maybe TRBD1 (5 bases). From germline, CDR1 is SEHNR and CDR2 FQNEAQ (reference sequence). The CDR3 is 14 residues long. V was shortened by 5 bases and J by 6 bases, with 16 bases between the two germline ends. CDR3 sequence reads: CASSRGGDLHGYTF. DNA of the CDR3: TGTGCCAGCAGCCGTGGAGGGGATTTACATGGCTACACCTTC. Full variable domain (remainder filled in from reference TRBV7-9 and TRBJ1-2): DTGVSQNPRHKITKRGQNVTFRCDPISEHNRLYWYRQTLGQGPEFLTYFQNEAQLEKSRLLSDRFSAERPKGSFSTLEIQRTEQGDSAMYLCASSRGGDLHGYTFGSGTRLTVV.

CDR3 bases: TGTGCCAGCAGTTATCGGGGGTTGAACACTGAAGCTTTCTTT. Its protein product is CASSYRGLNTEAFF. The rearrangement uses TRBV6-5 and TRBJ1-1, with D tentatively TRBD1 (5 bases). Trimming removed 3 bases from V and 0 bases from J, with 8 bases in between. The CDR3 totals 14 residues. CDR1 is MNHEY and CDR2 is SVGAGI in the germline V gene.

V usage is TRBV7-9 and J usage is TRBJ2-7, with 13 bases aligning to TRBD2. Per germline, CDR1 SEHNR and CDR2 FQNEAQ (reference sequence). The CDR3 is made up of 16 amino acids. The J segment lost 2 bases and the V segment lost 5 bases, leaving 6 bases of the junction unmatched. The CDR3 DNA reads TGTGCCAGCAGCGCACCCGGGACTAGCGGGACCTACGAGCAGTACTTC. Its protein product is CASSAPGTSGTYEQYF.

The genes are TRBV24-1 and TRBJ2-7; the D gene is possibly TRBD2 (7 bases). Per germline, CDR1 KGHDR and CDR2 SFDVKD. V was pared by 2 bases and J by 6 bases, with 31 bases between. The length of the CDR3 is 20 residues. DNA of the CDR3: TGTGCCACCAGTGATTCCGGGGGCAGCGGGACGAGGGCCCAGATTGGCGAGCAGTACTTC. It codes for CATSDSGGSGTRAQIGEQYF.

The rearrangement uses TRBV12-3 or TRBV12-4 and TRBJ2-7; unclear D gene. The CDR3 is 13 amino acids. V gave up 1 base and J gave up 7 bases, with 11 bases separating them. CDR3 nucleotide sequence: TGTGCCAGCAGTTTAGGCCCAAGAAGGGAGCAGTACTTC. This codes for CASSLGPRREQYF.

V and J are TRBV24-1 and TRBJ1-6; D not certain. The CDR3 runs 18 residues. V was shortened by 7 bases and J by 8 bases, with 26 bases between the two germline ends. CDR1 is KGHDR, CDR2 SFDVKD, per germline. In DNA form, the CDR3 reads TGTGCCACCAGAGTGACGGGATTCGATTATAGAATGGATTCACCCCTCCACTTT. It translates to CATRVTGFDYRMDSPLHF.

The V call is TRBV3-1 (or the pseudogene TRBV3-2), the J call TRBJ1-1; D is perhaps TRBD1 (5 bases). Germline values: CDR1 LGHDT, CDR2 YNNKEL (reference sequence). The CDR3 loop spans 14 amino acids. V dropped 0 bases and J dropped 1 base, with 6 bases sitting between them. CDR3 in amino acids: CASSQDQGNTEAFF. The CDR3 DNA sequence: TGTGCCAGCAGCCAAGATCAGGGGAACACTGAAGCTTTCTTT.

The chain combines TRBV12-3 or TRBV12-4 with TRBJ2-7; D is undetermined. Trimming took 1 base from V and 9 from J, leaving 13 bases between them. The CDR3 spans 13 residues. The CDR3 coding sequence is TGTGCCAGCAGTTTAGGTAGGACCGCCGTGCAGTACTTC. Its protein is CASSLGRTAVQYF.

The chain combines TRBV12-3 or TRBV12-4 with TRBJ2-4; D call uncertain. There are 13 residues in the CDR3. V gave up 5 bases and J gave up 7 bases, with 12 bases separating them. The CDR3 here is CASSHRLGNIQYF. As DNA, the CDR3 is TGTGCCAGCAGTCACCGTTTAGGGAACATTCAGTACTTC.

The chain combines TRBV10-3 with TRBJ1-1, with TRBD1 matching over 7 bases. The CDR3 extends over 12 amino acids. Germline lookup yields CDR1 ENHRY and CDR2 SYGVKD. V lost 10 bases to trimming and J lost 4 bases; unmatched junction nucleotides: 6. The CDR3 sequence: CATQTGPTEAFF. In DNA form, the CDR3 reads TGTGCCACACAGACAGGGCCCACTGAAGCTTTCTTT.

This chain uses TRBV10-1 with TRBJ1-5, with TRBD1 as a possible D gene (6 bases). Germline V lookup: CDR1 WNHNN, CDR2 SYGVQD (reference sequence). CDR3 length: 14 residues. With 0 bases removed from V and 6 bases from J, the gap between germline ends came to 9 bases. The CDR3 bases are TGCGCCAGCAGTGAGTCGGTAGGGGGTCAGCCCCAGCATTTT. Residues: CASSESVGGQPQHF.

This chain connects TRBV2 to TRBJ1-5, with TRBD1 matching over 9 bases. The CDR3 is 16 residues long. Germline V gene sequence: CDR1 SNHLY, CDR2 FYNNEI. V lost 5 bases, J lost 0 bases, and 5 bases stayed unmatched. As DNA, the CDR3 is TGTGCCAGCAGTCAACAGGGGGCGGTTAGCAATCAGCCCCAGCATTTT. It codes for CASSQQGAVSNQPQHF. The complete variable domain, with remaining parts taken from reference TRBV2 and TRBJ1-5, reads EPEVTQTPSHQVTQMGQEVILRCVPISNHLYFYWYRQILGQKVEFLVSFYNNEISEKSEIFDDQFSVERPDGSNFTLKIRSTKLEDSAMYFCASSQQGAVSNQPQHFGDGTRLSIL.

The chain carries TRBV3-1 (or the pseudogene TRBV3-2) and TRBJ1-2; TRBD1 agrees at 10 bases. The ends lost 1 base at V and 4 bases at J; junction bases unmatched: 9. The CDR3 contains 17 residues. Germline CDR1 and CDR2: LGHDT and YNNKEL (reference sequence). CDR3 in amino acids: CASSQASDRGRGYGYTF. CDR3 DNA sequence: TGTGCCAGCAGCCAAGCCTCCGACAGGGGGCGCGGCTATGGCTACACCTTC.

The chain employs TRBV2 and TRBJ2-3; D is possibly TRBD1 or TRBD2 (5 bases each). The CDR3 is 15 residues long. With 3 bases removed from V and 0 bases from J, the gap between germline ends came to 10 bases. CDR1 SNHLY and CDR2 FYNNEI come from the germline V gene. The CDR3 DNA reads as TGTGCCAGCAGTGATTTGGGGGAGAGCACAGATACGCAGTATTTT. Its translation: CASSDLGESTDTQYF.

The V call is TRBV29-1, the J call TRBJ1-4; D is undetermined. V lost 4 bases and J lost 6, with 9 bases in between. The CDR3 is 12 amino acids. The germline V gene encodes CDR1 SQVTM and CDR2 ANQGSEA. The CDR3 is CSVGQGYEKLFF. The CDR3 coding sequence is TGCAGCGTTGGTCAAGGTTATGAAAAACTGTTTTTT.

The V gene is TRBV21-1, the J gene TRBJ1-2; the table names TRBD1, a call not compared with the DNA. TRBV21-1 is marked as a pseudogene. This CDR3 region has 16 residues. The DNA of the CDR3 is TGTGCCAGCAGGTTGACATGTAGGGGATCTGGCTATGGCTACACCTTC. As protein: CASRLTCRGSGYGYTF.

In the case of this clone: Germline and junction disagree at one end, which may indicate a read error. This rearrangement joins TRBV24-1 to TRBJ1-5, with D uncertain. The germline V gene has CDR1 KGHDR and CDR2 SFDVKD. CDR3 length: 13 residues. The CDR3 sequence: CATRDLKNQPQHF. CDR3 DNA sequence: TGTGCCACCAGGGATTTAAAAAATCAGCCCCAGCATTTT.

CDR3 sequence reads: CASSQAWSVGLAGGGTGELFF. In DNA, the CDR3 is TGTGCCAGCAGCCAAGCTTGGTCTGTGGGACTAGCGGGAGGGGGGACCGGGGAGCTGTTTTTT. The chain uses TRBV4-2 and TRBJ2-2, with 16 bases identical to TRBD2. Germline CDR1 LGHNA, CDR2 YNFKEQ. V lost 1 base to trimming and J lost 5 bases; unmatched junction nucleotides: 13. The CDR3 sequence is 21 residues long.

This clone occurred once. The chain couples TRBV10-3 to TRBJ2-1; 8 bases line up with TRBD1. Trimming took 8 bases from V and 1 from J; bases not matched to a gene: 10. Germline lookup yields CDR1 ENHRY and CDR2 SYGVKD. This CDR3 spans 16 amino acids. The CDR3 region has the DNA TGTGCCATCTGGCCCGACAGGGGCCAATCCTACAATGAGCAGTTCTTC. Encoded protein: CAIWPDRGQSYNEQFF.

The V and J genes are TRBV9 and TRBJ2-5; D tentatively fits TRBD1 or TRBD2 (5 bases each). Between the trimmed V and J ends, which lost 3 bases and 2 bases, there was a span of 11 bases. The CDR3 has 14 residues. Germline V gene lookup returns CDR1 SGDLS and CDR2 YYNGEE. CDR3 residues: CASSAGTVQETQYF. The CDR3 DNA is TGTGCCAGCAGCGCGGGGACGGTACAAGAGACCCAGTACTTC.